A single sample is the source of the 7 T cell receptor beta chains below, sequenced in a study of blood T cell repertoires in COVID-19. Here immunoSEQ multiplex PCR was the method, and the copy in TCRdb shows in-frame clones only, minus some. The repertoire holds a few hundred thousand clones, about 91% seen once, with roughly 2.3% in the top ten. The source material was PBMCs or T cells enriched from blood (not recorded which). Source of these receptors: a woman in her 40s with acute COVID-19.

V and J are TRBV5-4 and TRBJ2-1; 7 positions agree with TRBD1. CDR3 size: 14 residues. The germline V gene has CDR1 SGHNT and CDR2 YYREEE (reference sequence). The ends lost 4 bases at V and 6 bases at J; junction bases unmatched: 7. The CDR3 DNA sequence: TGTGCCAGCAGCGACGCCCGGGACAGCAATGAGCAGTTCTTC. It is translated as CASSDARDSNEQFF.

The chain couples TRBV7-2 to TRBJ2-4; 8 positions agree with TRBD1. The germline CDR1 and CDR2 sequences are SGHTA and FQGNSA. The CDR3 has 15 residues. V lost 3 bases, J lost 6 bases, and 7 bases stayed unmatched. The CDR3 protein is CASSLELGTGNIQYF. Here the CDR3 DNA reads TGTGCCAGCAGCTTGGAGCTAGGGACAGGAAACATTCAGTACTTC.

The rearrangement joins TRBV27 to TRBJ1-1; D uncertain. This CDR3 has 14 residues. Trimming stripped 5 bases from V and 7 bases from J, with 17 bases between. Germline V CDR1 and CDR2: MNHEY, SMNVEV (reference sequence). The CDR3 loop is CASSLAGVVSEAFF. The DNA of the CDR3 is TGTGCCAGCAGTCTAGCAGGCGTGGTAAGTGAAGCTTTCTTT.

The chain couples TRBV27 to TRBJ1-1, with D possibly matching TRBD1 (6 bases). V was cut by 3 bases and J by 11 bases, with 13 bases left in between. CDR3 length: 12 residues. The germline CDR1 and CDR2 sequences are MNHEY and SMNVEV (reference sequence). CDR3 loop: CASSFLGAPAFF. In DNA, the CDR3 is TGTGCCAGCAGTTTCCTGGGGGCGCCGGCTTTCTTT.

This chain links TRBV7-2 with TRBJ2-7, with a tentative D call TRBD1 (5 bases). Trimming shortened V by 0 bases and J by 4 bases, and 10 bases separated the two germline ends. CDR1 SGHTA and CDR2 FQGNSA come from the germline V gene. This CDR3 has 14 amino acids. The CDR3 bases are TGTGCCAGCAGCTTAGCGGGGCAGGGTTACGAGCAGTACGTC. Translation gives CASSLAGQGYEQYV.

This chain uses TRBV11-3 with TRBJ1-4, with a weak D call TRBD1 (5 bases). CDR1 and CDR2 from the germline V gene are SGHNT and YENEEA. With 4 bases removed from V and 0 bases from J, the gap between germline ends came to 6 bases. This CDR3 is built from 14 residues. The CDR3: CASSSTATNEKLFF. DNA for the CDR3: TGTGCCAGCAGCTCGACAGCAACTAATGAAAAACTGTTTTTT.

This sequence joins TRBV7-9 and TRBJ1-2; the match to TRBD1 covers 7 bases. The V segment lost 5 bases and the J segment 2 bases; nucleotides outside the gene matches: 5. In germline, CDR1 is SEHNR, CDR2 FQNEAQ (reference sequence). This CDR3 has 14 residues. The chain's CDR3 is CASSPPGQNYGYTF. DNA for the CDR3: TGTGCCAGCAGCCCTCCGGGACAGAACTATGGCTACACCTTC.